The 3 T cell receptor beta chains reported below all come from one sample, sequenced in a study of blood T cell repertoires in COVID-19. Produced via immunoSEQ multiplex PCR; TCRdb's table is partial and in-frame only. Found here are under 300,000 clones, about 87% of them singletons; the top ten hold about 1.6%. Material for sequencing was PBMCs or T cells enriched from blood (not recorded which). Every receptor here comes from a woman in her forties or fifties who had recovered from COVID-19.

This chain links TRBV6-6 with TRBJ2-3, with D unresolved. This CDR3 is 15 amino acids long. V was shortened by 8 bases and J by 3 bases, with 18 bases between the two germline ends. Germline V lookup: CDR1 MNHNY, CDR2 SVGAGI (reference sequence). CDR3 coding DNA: TGTGCCAGCTCCCCGAAAAGCGTTGCAACAGATACGCAGTATTTT. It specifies CASSPKSVATDTQYF.

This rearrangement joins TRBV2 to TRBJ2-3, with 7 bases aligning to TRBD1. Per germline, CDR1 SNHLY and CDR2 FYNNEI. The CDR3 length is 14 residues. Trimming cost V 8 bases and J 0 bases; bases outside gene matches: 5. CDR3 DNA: TGTGCCAGCCTGGGACAGACTAGCACAGATACGCAGTATTTT. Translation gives CASLGQTSTDTQYF.

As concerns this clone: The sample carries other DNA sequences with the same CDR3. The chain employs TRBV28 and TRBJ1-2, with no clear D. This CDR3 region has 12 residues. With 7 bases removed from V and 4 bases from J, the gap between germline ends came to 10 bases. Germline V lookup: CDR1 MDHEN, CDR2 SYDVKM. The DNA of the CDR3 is TGTGCCAGCAAAACTGGGAGCTATGGCTACACCTTC. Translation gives CASKTGSYGYTF.